This T cell receptor beta chain appears in the sequencing data of a study of cytotoxic CD8 clonotypes in ibrutinib-treated CLL. Study background: Among responders, roughly 25 were partial and 2 complete; after median roughly 70 months, approximately 15 stayed remitted and roughly 12 progressed.

Germline values: CDR1 SNHLY, CDR2 FYNNEI. There are 13 residues in the CDR3. Trimming removed 2 bases from V and 4 bases from J, with 6 bases in between. Investigators sought sequencing depths of between 1 in 200,000 and 1 in 1 million T cells. Only in-frame clones appear in the TCRdb table, and some are missing; sequencing was by immunoSEQ multiplex PCR. Of 150,000 to 200,000 clones detected, more than 70% appear once; the ten largest clones hold 3% to 3.5%. Study-level points and caveats: While tracking circulating CD8+ T-cell counts, baseline clonality exceeded that of age-matched healthy donors.

Note on this clone: Its matching antigen is unknown.

The rearrangement links TRBV2 to TRBJ2-1, with D perhaps matching TRBD1 (5 bases). The sequence came from a human donor with chronic lymphocytic leukemia. The sample in question was PBMCs, obtained at disease progression, from a patient treated with ibrutinib. CDR3 DNA: TGTGCCAGCAGTGAACGACAGTACAATGAGCAGTTCTTC. It translates to CASSERQYNEQFF. Combining the CDR3 with reference TRBV2 and TRBJ2-1 gives the whole variable domain EPEVTQTPSHQVTQMGQEVILRCVPISNHLYFYWYRQILGQKVEFLVSFYNNEISEKSEIFDDQFSVERPDGSNFTLKIRSTKLEDSAMYFCASSERQYNEQFFGPGTRLTVL.